Reported below is one TCR beta chain. The V segment lost 2 bases and the J segment 1 base; nucleotides outside the gene matches: 5. Germline V lookup: CDR1 MDHEN, CDR2 SYDVKM. This CDR3 is 15 amino acids long. The data are from a study of cytomegalovirus exposure and HLA in healthy donors. PCR was performed using 60 Vbeta and 13 Jbeta primers. TCRdb's table, derived via immunoSEQ multiplex PCR, lists solely in-frame clones and lacks some. The top ten clones hold over 2.5% of a sample with some 140,000 clones, approximately 75% of them seen once. Sequenced material: PBMCs. This clonotype originated in a man between 18 and 29 years old in good health and CMV-seronegative. This rearrangement joins TRBV28 to TRBJ2-7; 7 bases map to TRBD1. The DNA of the CDR3 is TGTGCCAGCAGTTTAAGTGCGACAGGGTCCTACGAGCAGTACGTC. It specifies CASSLSATGSYEQYV.